This record covers a single T cell receptor (beta chain). Gene names are mouse gene names. The missing CDR3 end, 1 residue past where the read stops, is filled in from the germline J gene. The sample originates from a study of tissue T cells after allogeneic stem cell transplantation. TCRdb keeps only in-frame clones here, not all; method: immunoSEQ multiplex PCR. The repertoire holds more than 45,000 clones, with around 67% as singletons. Trimming took off 2 bases at V and 5 bases at J, with 2 bases between the two ends. The V gene's germline CDR1 is FNHDT and CDR2 SITEND (reference sequence). The CDR3 loop spans 12 amino acids.

The TCR originated in a pool of C57BL/6 mice in good health. V is TRBV19 and J is TRBJ1-6; D remains ambiguous. TRBJ1-6 is labeled an ORF, and its function is uncertain. Sequencing input: sorted cells pooled from one or two spleens. CDR3 protein: CASSMDNSPLYF. CDR3 DNA, as far as it was read: TGTGCCAGCAGTATGGATAATTCGCCCCTCTAC.